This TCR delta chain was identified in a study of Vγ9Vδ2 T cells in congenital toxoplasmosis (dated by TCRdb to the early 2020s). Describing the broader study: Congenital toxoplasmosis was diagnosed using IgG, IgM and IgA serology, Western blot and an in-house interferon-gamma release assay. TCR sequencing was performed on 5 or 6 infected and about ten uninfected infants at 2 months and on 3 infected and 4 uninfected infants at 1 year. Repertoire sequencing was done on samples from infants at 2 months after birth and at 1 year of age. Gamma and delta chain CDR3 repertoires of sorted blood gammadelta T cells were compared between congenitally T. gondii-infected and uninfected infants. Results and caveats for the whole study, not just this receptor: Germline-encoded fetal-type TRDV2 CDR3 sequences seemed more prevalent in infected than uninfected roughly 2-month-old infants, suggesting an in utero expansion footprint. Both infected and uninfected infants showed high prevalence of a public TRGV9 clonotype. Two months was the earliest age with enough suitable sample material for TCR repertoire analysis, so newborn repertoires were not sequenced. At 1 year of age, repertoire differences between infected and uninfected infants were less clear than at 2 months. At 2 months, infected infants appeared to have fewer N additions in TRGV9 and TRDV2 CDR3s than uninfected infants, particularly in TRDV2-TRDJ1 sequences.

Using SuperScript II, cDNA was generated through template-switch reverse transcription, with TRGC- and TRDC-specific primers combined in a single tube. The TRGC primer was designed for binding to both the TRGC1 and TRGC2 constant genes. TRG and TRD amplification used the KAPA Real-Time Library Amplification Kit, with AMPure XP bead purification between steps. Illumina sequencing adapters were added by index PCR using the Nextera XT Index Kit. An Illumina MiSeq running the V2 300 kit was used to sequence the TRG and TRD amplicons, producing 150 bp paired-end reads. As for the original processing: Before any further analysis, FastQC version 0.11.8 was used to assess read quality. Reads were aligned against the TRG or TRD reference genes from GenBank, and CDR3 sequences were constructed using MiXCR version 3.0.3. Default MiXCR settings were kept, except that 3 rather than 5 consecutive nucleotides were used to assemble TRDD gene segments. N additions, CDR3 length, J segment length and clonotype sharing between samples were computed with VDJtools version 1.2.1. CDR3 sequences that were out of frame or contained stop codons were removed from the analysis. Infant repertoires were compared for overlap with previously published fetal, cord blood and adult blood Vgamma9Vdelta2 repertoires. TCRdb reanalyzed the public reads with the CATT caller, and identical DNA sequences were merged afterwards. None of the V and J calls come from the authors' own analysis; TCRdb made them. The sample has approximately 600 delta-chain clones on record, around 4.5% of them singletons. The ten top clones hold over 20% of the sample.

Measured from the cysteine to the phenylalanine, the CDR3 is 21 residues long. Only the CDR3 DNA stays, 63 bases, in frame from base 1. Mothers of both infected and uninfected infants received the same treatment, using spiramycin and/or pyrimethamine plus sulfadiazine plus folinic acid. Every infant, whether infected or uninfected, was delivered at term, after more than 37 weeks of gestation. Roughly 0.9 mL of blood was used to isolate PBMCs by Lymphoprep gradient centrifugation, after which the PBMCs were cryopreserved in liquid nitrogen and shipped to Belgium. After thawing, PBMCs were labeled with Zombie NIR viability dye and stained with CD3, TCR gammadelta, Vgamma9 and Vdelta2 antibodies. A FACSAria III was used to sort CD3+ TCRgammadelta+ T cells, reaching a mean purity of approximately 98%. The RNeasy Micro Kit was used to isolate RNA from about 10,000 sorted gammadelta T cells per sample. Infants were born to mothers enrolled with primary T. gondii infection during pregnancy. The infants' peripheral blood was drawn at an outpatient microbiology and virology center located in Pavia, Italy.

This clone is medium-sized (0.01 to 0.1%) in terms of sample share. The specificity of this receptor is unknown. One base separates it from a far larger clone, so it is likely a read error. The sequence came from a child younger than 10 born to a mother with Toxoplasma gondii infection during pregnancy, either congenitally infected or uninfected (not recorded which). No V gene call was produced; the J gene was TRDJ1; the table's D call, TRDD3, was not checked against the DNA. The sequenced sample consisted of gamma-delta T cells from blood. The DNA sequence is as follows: TGTGCTGTCGCTTCCTATCTACGACGTATGCTACTGGGGGATATGGCCGATAAACTCATCTTT. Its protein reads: CAVASYLRRMLLGDMADKLIF.